Ten or more counts support the clone carrying this T cell receptor (beta chain). The data were obtained in a study of molecular identifiers for immune sequencing clone quantification. Researchers sorted naive CD8 T cells as cells that were CD8+CD4-CCR7+CD45RA+. The length of the CDR3 is 12 residues. V dropped 3 bases and J dropped 5 bases, with 7 bases sitting between them. TCRdb independently ran MiXCR on the PCR reads; one entry per CDR3 protein. The sample includes under 600,000 distinct CDR3 sequences, under 30% of them seen just once. This chain connects TRBV12-3 or TRBV12-4 to TRBJ1-1, with no clear D. This TCR was sampled from a human donor in good health. Some libraries in this study had Jurkat cell RNA spiked in. The sequenced sample consisted of naive CD8+ T cells from blood, with Jurkat cell RNA spiked in. Subset in this sample: FACS-sorted CD8+CD4-CCR7+CD45RA+ naive T cells. CDR3 protein: CASSFLGTEAFF. The CDR3 DNA follows: TGTGCCAGCAGTTTCTTGGGGACTGAAGCTTTCTTT.